Listed below are T cell receptor beta chains from one sample, sequenced in a study of glioma-infiltrating T cells after dendritic cell vaccination. TCRdb's copy holds only in-frame clones and misses some; the assay was immunoSEQ multiplex PCR. The sample consists of 85,000 to 100,000 clones, 85% of them appearing once. The sample in question was blood, obtained after dendritic cell vaccination. Every receptor here comes from a human donor with glioblastoma. Each CDR3 is given with its conserved first and last residue. D genes are given only for firm matches. Size is stated for part of the rows, as once, few or many counts, or as a class when the clone is expanded.

clone size: once
V gene: TRBV7-8
J gene: TRBJ2-1
D gene: TRBD2
CDR3 DNA: TGTGCCAGCAGCTCGCGGGGGGGCTCCTACAATGAGCAGTTCTTC
CDR3 protein: CASSSRGGSYNEQFF

clone size: .
V gene: TRBV25-1
J gene: TRBJ1-1
D gene: .
CDR3 DNA: TGTGCCAGCAGTGACGACAGCCGAACCCTTTCGAGCACTGAAGCTTTCTTT
CDR3 protein: CASSDDSRTLSSTEAFF

clone size: .
V gene: TRBV4-1
J gene: TRBJ2-7
D gene: TRBD2
CDR3 DNA: TGCGCCAGCAGCCAAGATCGCGGCGGGAGCTCCTACGAGCAGTACTTC
CDR3 protein: CASSQDRGGSSYEQYF

clone size: .
V gene: TRBV27
J gene: TRBJ2-1
D gene: .
CDR3 DNA: TGTGCCAGCAGCCCCGGGGAGGGGGTCTCCTACAATGAGCAGTTCTTC
CDR3 protein: CASSPGEGVSYNEQFF

clone size: .
V gene: TRBV5-4
J gene: TRBJ2-3
D gene: TRBD2
CDR3 DNA: TGTGCCAGCAGCTTCCCGGGACTAGCGGGAGTTGGAGATACGCAGTATTTT
CDR3 protein: CASSFPGLAGVGDTQYF

clone size: .
V gene: TRBV27
J gene: TRBJ1-2
D gene: .
CDR3 DNA: TGTGCCAGCAGTCCTCCTGGAGCGGGGAATGGCTACACCTTC
CDR3 protein: CASSPPGAGNGYTF

clone size: .
V gene: TRBV6-1
J gene: TRBJ1-2
D gene: TRBD1
CDR3 DNA: TGTGCCAGCAGTGAATTCGGGGGGACAGGCTCTTATGGCTACACCTTC
CDR3 protein: CASSEFGGTGSYGYTF

clone size: .
V gene: TRBV9
J gene: TRBJ1-1
D gene: TRBD1
CDR3 DNA: TGTGCCAGCAGCGGGGGACAGGGTAACACTGAAGCTTTCTTT
CDR3 protein: CASSGGQGNTEAFF

clone size: .
V gene: TRBV2
J gene: TRBJ1-5
D gene: TRBD1
CDR3 DNA: TGTGCCAGTAAGGGACAGGGCATCAATCAGCCCCAGCATTTT
CDR3 protein: CASKGQGINQPQHF

clone size: once
V gene: TRBV19
J gene: TRBJ2-2
D gene: TRBD1
CDR3 DNA: TGTGCCAGTAGTACAAAATCCGGGACAGGCCCCGGGGAGCTGTTTTTT
CDR3 protein: CASSTKSGTGPGELFF

clone size: .
V gene: TRBV5-5
J gene: TRBJ2-7
D gene: TRBD1
CDR3 DNA: TGTGCCAGCAGCTTGCTGACAGGGGGTTCCTTAGGCTACGAGCAGTACTTC
CDR3 protein: CASSLLTGGSLGYEQYF

clone size: .
V gene: TRBV6-5
J gene: TRBJ2-7
D gene: .
CDR3 DNA: TGTGCCAGCAGGCAGGGTTCCTACGAGCAGTACTTC
CDR3 protein: CASRQGSYEQYF

clone size: .
V gene: TRBV6-5
J gene: TRBJ1-1
D gene: TRBD1
CDR3 DNA: TGTGCCAGCAGTTCCGACCGGGACAGCATAGGTGGAGCTTTCTTT
CDR3 protein: CASSSDRDSIGGAFF

clone size: .
V gene: TRBV7-8
J gene: TRBJ2-7
D gene: TRBD2
CDR3 DNA: TGTGCCAGCAGCTTAGAAACTAGCGGGAGGGCCGGGTACGAGCAGTACTTC
CDR3 protein: CASSLETSGRAGYEQYF

clone size: .
V gene: TRBV29-1
J gene: TRBJ2-1
D gene: TRBD1
CDR3 DNA: TGCAGCTCTGGGGGGGACAGGGACAATGAGCAGTTCTTC
CDR3 protein: CSSGGDRDNEQFF

clone size: .
V gene: TRBV27
J gene: TRBJ2-3
D gene: .
CDR3 DNA: TGTGCCAGCAGTTTATTAGCAGATAGCACAGATACGCAGTATTTT
CDR3 protein: CASSLLADSTDTQYF

clone size: .
V gene: TRBV19
J gene: TRBJ2-1
D gene: .
CDR3 DNA: TGTGCCAGTACCCTATCGAACAGCTACAATGAGCAGTTCTTC
CDR3 protein: CASTLSNSYNEQFF

clone size: .
V gene: TRBV7-7
J gene: TRBJ2-1
D gene: TRBD1
CDR3 DNA: TGTGCCAGCAGCCGGGACAGGGGTTCCTACAATGAGCAGTTCTTC
CDR3 protein: CASSRDRGSYNEQFF

clone size: .
V gene: TRBV5-6
J gene: TRBJ2-3
D gene: TRBD2
CDR3 DNA: TGTGCCAGCAGCTTTTCGGGACTAAACACAGATACGCAGTATTTT
CDR3 protein: CASSFSGLNTDTQYF

clone size: .
V gene: TRBV29-1
J gene: TRBJ2-4
D gene: TRBD1
CDR3 DNA: TGCAGCGTAGCGACAGGGTACCTAGCCAAAAACATTCAGTACTTC
CDR3 protein: CSVATGYLAKNIQYF

clone size: .
V gene: TRBV4-3
J gene: TRBJ2-3
D gene: .
CDR3 DNA: TGCGCCAGCAGCCAAGAGGAACTAGGAGATACGCAGTATTTT
CDR3 protein: CASSQEELGDTQYF

clone size: .
V gene: TRBV4-1
J gene: TRBJ1-2
D gene: .
CDR3 DNA: TGCGCCAGCAGCCAAGACACAGGGAGAGGCTACACCTTC
CDR3 protein: CASSQDTGRGYTF

clone size: .
V gene: TRBV29-1
J gene: TRBJ2-1
D gene: TRBD1
CDR3 DNA: TGCAGCGTTGAGTGGACAGGGGCCCTCTCCTACAATGAGCAGTTCTTC
CDR3 protein: CSVEWTGALSYNEQFF

clone size: .
V gene: TRBV6-1
J gene: TRBJ2-3
D gene: .
CDR3 DNA: TGTGCCAGCAGTGAACCGGGCACAGATACGCAGTATTTT
CDR3 protein: CASSEPGTDTQYF

clone size: .
V gene: TRBV7-3
J gene: TRBJ2-1
D gene: .
CDR3 DNA: TGTGCCAGCAGCTTAGTGGACAGCGGTAATGAGCAGTTCTTC
CDR3 protein: CASSLVDSGNEQFF

clone size: .
V gene: TRBV15
J gene: TRBJ2-1
D gene: TRBD2
CDR3 DNA: TGTGCCACCAGCAGAGATACGGGGGGGAGACTGTACAATGAGCAGTTCTTC
CDR3 protein: CATSRDTGGRLYNEQFF

clone size: .
V gene: TRBV7-2
J gene: TRBJ2-2
D gene: TRBD1
CDR3 DNA: TGTGCCAGCAGCTTAAATCAGGGGGTGAACACCGGGGAGCTGTTTTTT
CDR3 protein: CASSLNQGVNTGELFF

clone size: .
V gene: TRBV4-2
J gene: TRBJ2-7
D gene: .
CDR3 DNA: TGTGCCAGCAGCCAAGAAACGGGAAACACTAGAGAGCAGTACTTC
CDR3 protein: CASSQETGNTREQYF

clone size: .
V gene: TRBV19
J gene: TRBJ1-1
D gene: .
CDR3 DNA: TGTGCCAGTATTAGGGGGTACTCTACCCACACTGAAGCTTTCTTT
CDR3 protein: CASIRGYSTHTEAFF

clone size: once
V gene: TRBV14
J gene: TRBJ2-5
D gene: TRBD1
CDR3 DNA: TGTGCCAGCAGCCCCGCAACAGGGGGCGGAAAGACCCAGTACTTC
CDR3 protein: CASSPATGGGKTQYF

clone size: .
V gene: TRBV18
J gene: TRBJ1-1
D gene: .
CDR3 DNA: TGTGCCAGCTCACCACGGAGGGTTGAAGCTTTCTTT
CDR3 protein: CASSPRRVEAFF

clone size: .
V gene: TRBV6-5
J gene: TRBJ1-6
D gene: TRBD1
CDR3 DNA: TGTGCCAGCAGCCTAGGACAGGGTAATTCACCCCTCCACTTT
CDR3 protein: CASSLGQGNSPLHF

clone size: .
V gene: TRBV7-9
J gene: TRBJ1-2
D gene: .
CDR3 DNA: TGTGCCAGCAGCTTAGTCGGGCAGGGAATTCGGGGCTACACCTTC
CDR3 protein: CASSLVGQGIRGYTF

clone size: .
V gene: TRBV19
J gene: TRBJ2-2
D gene: TRBD2
CDR3 DNA: TGTGCCAGTAGTATACTAGCGGCATATACCGGGGAGCTGTTTTTT
CDR3 protein: CASSILAAYTGELFF

clone size: .
V gene: TRBV2
J gene: TRBJ1-2
D gene: .
CDR3 DNA: TGTGCCAGCAGTGGCAGACTCGGCTATGGCTACACCTTC
CDR3 protein: CASSGRLGYGYTF

clone size: .
V gene: TRBV30
J gene: TRBJ2-7
D gene: TRBD1
CDR3 DNA: TGTGCCTGGAGCGGACAGGGCTACGAGCAGTACTTC
CDR3 protein: CAWSGQGYEQYF

clone size: .
V gene: TRBV27
J gene: TRBJ2-7
D gene: TRBD1
CDR3 DNA: TGTGCCAGCAGACAAGGACAGGGGGCGGGAGAGCAGTACTTC
CDR3 protein: CASRQGQGAGEQYF

clone size: .
V gene: TRBV6-6
J gene: TRBJ2-1
D gene: .
CDR3 DNA: TGTGCCAGCAGTTACCTCGGACTAACTTACAATGAGCAGTTCTTC
CDR3 protein: CASSYLGLTYNEQFF

clone size: .
V gene: TRBV7-2
J gene: TRBJ2-7
D gene: TRBD2
CDR3 DNA: TGTGCCAGCAGCGCGGCTAGCGGGGATAGGTACGAGCAGTACTTC
CDR3 protein: CASSAASGDRYEQYF